This TCR beta chain emerged from a study of blood T cell repertoires in COVID-19 (dated by TCRdb to the early 2020s). Describing the broader study: Samples covering the acute and convalescent phases of COVID-19 were provided by collaborators in the United States, Italy and Spain. The prospective study material was composed of cDNA or gDNA derived from T cells, B-cell-depleted T cells, or PBMCs. Subjects who had been exposed to COVID-19, were actively infected with it, or had recovered from it provided the deeply sampled blood TCRbeta repertoires that made up the dataset. The repertoires were released in a freely available public database meant as a resource for research on the immune response to SARS-CoV-2. Samples were obtained from the ongoing ImmuneRACE study (first 160 participants) and from roughly 1,300 subjects provided by 6 global collaborators. Nearly every sample came with metadata listing a de-identified subject ID, COVID-19 status, age in years and sex. Where HLA class I and class II types were available, the types were taken from metadata supplied by the sample provider, not from assay-based typing.

Broad study findings and their caveats: The quantity of clinical and demographic metadata differed by source and by participant and was supplied without curation.

Only one count was recorded for this clone. Its antigen has not been determined. Base qualities were left out, and no much larger clone turns up one base away. TCRbeta CDR3 regions were amplified from genomic DNA by means of the immunoSEQ Assay, a bias-controlled multiplex PCR. The paper's processing steps were these. The number of nucleated cells in each sample was estimated from the amplification of reference gene primers within the assay. To quantify the absolute abundance of each unique TCRbeta CDR3 rearrangement, sequence reads were collapsed and filtered. For each sample, productive Simpson clonality was calculated by taking the square root of Simpson's diversity index across productive rearrangements. TCRdb retrieved this table from immuneACCESS and kept in-frame rearrangements only. Not all clones are present; in checked studies, unresolved V genes account for under half, and no reason is known for the remainder. V and J calls and clone size are given by that table; D and trimming were obtained from the DNA. This sample lists just over 300,000 clones; over 85% were detected once. 1.5% to 2% of the sample comes from the top ten.

V is cut by 7 bases and J by 6 bases, and the space between the germline ends is 15 bases. The CDR3 contains 13 residues, cysteine and phenylalanine counted. The DNA shown is the 39-base CDR3, in frame from base 1. One collaborating source in Seattle enrolled patients while the patients were actively infected and followed the patients over time throughout the course of disease. Whole blood was collected in K2EDTA tubes by collaborating institutions according to the institutions' own protocols. Collaborator samples were shipped for TCRbeta analysis as frozen whole blood, isolated PBMCs, or DNA extracted from either sample type.

The sequenced sample was peripheral blood. This receptor was obtained from a woman under 40 with COVID-19, enrolled during active disease. The chain employs TRBV12-3 or TRBV12-4 and TRBJ1-1; no confident D gene assignment can be made. The encoded CDR3 is CASIPNRVSEAFF. DNA sequence: TGTGCCAGCATTCCAAACCGGGTCTCTGAAGCTTTCTTT.